This T cell receptor beta chain was obtained from a study of shared clonotypes between healthy human individuals. In regard to this clone: Distinct nucleotide sequences in the sample also encode this CDR3.

Donors, without exception, were Caucasian adults residing in Nashville, Tennessee. Deletions cut 0 bases from V and 1 base from J, with 5 bases between. This CDR3 is 15 amino acids long. Per the germline V gene, CDR1 is SGHRS and CDR2 is YFSETQ. Sequencing used immunoSEQ multiplex PCR; TCRdb keeps in-frame clones, though not all of them. The repertoire has more than 450,000 clones, 79% of them found once; the top ten carry about an eighth. This TCR derives from a woman aged 40 to 55 in good health. Some clones in this sample may be carry-over from other donors' samples. Sequencing used PBMCs. The chain couples TRBV5-1 to TRBJ2-6; D gene ambiguous. CDR3 nucleotide sequence: TGCGCCAGCAGCTTGGGACGATCTGGGGCCAACGTCCTGACTTTC. Amino acid sequence: CASSLGRSGANVLTF.